A single sample gave rise to the 21 T cell receptor beta chains below, sequenced in a study of blood T cell repertoires in COVID-19. The table came from immunoSEQ multiplex PCR; TCRdb's copy has only in-frame clones and leaves some out. Among about 300,000 clones listed, 85% were seen once. Input material: PBMCs or T cells enriched from blood (not recorded which). The source of these receptors is a woman aged 45-60 years who had recovered from COVID-19.

The gene calls are TRBV12-3 or TRBV12-4 and TRBJ1-1; 7 nucleotides agree with TRBD1. V lost 5 bases and J lost 4; bases outside the gene matches: 4. The CDR3 spans 13 residues. The CDR3 DNA reads as TGTGCCAGCAGTGGGGACAGTTTCACTGAAGCTTTCTTT. Its translation: CASSGDSFTEAFF.

V gene TRBV18 combines with J gene TRBJ2-7; TRBD2 matches at 14 bases. Germline V gene sequence: CDR1 KGHSH, CDR2 LQKENI. J gave up 4 bases and V 8 bases, and 4 bases lay outside the gene matches. CDR3 size: 14 residues. The CDR3, as DNA: TGTGCCAGCCTGGGGACTAGCGGGGGATACGAGCAGTACTTC. As protein: CASLGTSGGYEQYF.

This clone was seen at least ten times. This chain links TRBV2 with TRBJ1-2, with D unclear. V lost 6 bases and J lost 7, with 15 bases in between. The CDR3 is 13 amino acids. CDR1 and CDR2 (germline): SNHLY, FYNNEI. The CDR3 spells CASRPRLEGGYTF. CDR3 bases: TGTGCCAGCAGGCCCCGGCTGGAGGGTGGCTACACCTTC.

This chain uses TRBV18 with TRBJ2-1, with TRBD2 as a possible D gene (6 bases). Trimming cost V 0 bases and J 10 bases, with 10 bases left between them. Germline assignment: CDR1 KGHSH and CDR2 LQKENI. This CDR3 is built from 13 residues. CDR3 in amino acids: CASSPPGEVEQFF. The CDR3 nucleotides are TGTGCCAGCTCACCACCGGGGGAGGTGGAGCAGTTCTTC.

The chain employs TRBV14 and TRBJ1-1; D might be TRBD1 (6 bases). V dropped 5 bases and J dropped 0 bases, with 19 bases sitting between them. The CDR3 is made up of 17 amino acids. CDR1 is SGHDN and CDR2 is FVKESK in the germline V gene. The CDR3 sequence: CASSKRGGGWVNTEAFF. CDR3 sequence (DNA): TGTGCCAGCAGCAAAAGAGGCGGGGGCTGGGTGAACACTGAAGCTTTCTTT.

J is TRBJ1-1 and V is TRBV14, with D perhaps TRBD1 (5 bases). The length of the CDR3 is 14 residues. V was clipped by 1 base and J by 0 bases, with 6 bases between them. Germline V CDR1 and CDR2: SGHDN, FVKESK. This chain's CDR3 is CASSQAGLNTEAFF. CDR3 DNA sequence: TGTGCCAGCAGCCAAGCAGGGTTGAACACTGAAGCTTTCTTT.

This clone was seen just once. The chain carries TRBV6-5 and TRBJ2-2, with a weak D call TRBD2 (6 bases). The CDR3 is 14 amino acids. Germline CDR1 and CDR2: MNHEY and SVGAGI. Trimming removed 6 bases at V and 4 bases at J, with 12 bases between. The CDR3 nucleotides are TGTGCCAGCAGGGTTGGGGGGAGCACCGGGGAGCTGTTTTTT. This sequence encodes CASRVGGSTGELFF.

This clone was detected once. The chain uses TRBV9 and TRBJ2-5; 11 positions agree with TRBD2. J lost 5 bases, V lost 0 bases, and 3 bases had no gene match. Germline CDR1 is SGDLS and CDR2 is YYNGEE. The CDR3 is 15 amino acids. The CDR3 nucleotides read TGTGCCAGCAGCGTAGTAGCGGGGGGGCGGGAGACCCAGTACTTC. It specifies CASSVVAGGRETQYF.

The chain couples TRBV19 to TRBJ2-1; D gene uncertain. The CDR3 runs to 16 residues. V dropped 3 bases and J dropped 0 bases, with 12 bases sitting between them. Per germline, CDR1 LNHDA and CDR2 SQIVND (reference sequence). CDR3 sequence: CASSITAASSYNEQFF. The CDR3 region has the DNA TGTGCCAGTAGTATTACGGCGGCAAGCTCCTACAATGAGCAGTTCTTC.

A few counts support this clone. The rearrangement joins TRBV5-1 to TRBJ1-1; D is uncertain. The CDR3 length is 15 residues. Germline CDR1 is SGHRS and CDR2 is YFSETQ. Trimming took off 1 base at V and 1 base at J, with 11 bases between the two ends. CDR3 sequence: CASSLMWAGNTEAFF. The CDR3, as DNA: TGCGCCAGCAGCTTGATGTGGGCCGGGAACACTGAAGCTTTCTTT.

In its sample, this clone was seen once. The V and J genes are TRBV5-4 and TRBJ2-7; D ambiguous. The V end was cut by 1 base, the J end by 2 bases, with 7 bases between. Germline loops: CDR1 SGHNT, CDR2 YYREEE (reference sequence). There are 13 residues in the CDR3. The CDR3: CASSLTATYEQYF. The DNA for the CDR3 is TGTGCCAGCAGCTTGACAGCCACCTACGAGCAGTACTTC.

This chain connects TRBV7-8 to TRBJ2-7; D is possibly TRBD2 (5 bases). Germline loops: CDR1 SGHVS, CDR2 FQNEAQ. The CDR3 extends over 18 amino acids. Trimming removed 0 bases from V and 0 bases from J, with 18 bases in between. DNA for the CDR3: TGTGCCAGCAGCTTAGCCCCCGCGGGTTATCGCTACTCCTACGAGCAGTACTTC. It encodes CASSLAPAGYRYSYEQYF.

The chain links TRBV4-3 to TRBJ2-1, with a possible D match to TRBD2 (6 bases). Trimming left V 4 bases short and J 6 bases short, with 16 bases between. The V gene's germline CDR1 is LGHNA and CDR2 YSLEER. This CDR3 comprises 15 residues. The CDR3 DNA is TGCGCCAGCAGCCTCGCACGGGAGATAGGCAATGAGCAGTTCTTC. Protein: CASSLAREIGNEQFF.

The CDR3 sequence is CASTRTYSSGANVLTF. As DNA, the CDR3 is TGTGCCAGCACCAGGACATATTCCTCTGGGGCCAACGTCCTGACTTTC. The chain uses TRBV27 and TRBJ2-6; tentative D call: TRBD1 (5 bases). The V gene's germline CDR1 is MNHEY and CDR2 SMNVEV (reference sequence). Deletions cut 7 bases from V and 0 bases from J, with 13 bases between. CDR3 length: 16 residues.

This clone showed up just a few times. The genes are TRBV7-2 and TRBJ2-5; 7 bases are a match to TRBD2. This CDR3 has 16 amino acids. Germline loops: CDR1 SGHTA, CDR2 FQGNSA. V lost 4 bases, J lost 5 bases, and 13 bases stayed unmatched. The CDR3 nucleotides are TGTGCCAGCAGCTCAGCACACGGGAGGCGATGGGAGACCCAGTACTTC. This encodes CASSSAHGRRWETQYF.

This chain connects TRBV27 to TRBJ1-5, with unresolved D. This CDR3 has 15 residues. Between the trimmed V and J ends, which lost 3 bases and 0 bases, there was a span of 9 bases. Germline-derived CDR1 and CDR2 are MNHEY and SMNVEV (reference sequence). The CDR3, as DNA: TGTGCCAGCAGTTTTCGTTCCTATAGCAATCAGCCCCAGCATTTT. Its translation: CASSFRSYSNQPQHF.

The chain uses TRBV5-1 and TRBJ2-2; a possible D gene is TRBD1 (5 bases). In germline, CDR1 is SGHRS, CDR2 YFSETQ. Trimming left V 0 bases short and J 5 bases short, with 14 bases between. The CDR3 spans 16 residues. The CDR3 protein is CASSLGTPAFTGELFF. The CDR3, as DNA: TGCGCCAGCAGCTTGGGGACACCCGCCTTTACCGGGGAGCTGTTTTTT.

V gene TRBV28 combines with J gene TRBJ2-3; TRBD2 agrees at 9 bases. Trimming at V came to 4 bases and at J to 2 bases, leaving 4 bases not matched to a gene. The CDR3 consists of 15 residues. CDR1 MDHEN and CDR2 SYDVKM come from the germline V gene. The CDR3 nucleotides read TGTGCCAGCAGTTCCACTAGCGGGCCCACAGATACGCAGTATTTT. Protein: CASSSTSGPTDTQYF. Supplemented by reference TRBV28 and TRBJ2-3, the full variable domain reads DVKVTQSSRYLVKRTGEKVFLECVQDMDHENMFWYRQDPGLGLRLIYFSYDVKMKEKGDIPEGYSVSREKKERFSLILESASTNQTSMYLCASSSTSGPTDTQYFGPGTRLTVL.

The chain is built from TRBV6-5 and TRBJ1-4; D might be TRBD1 (5 bases). Germline V CDR1 and CDR2: MNHEY, SVGAGI. Trimming stripped 7 bases from V and 5 bases from J, with 11 bases between. The CDR3 is 13 residues long. The CDR3 DNA sequence: TGTGCCAGCACCCACGGGGGGAATGAAAAACTGTTTTTT. Translation: CASTHGGNEKLFF.

V is TRBV1 and J is TRBJ2-3; the listed D gene, TRBD1, was not tested against the DNA. TRBV1 is tagged as a pseudogene. The CDR3 is made up of 17 amino acids. In DNA, the CDR3 is TGCACCAGCAGCCACCTGGGACAGGGGACTAGGGCAGATACGCAGTATTTT. It is translated as CTSSHLGQGTRADTQYF.

V gene TRBV28 combines with J gene TRBJ2-7; 8 bases map to TRBD2. Trimming took 8 bases from V and 5 from J; bases not matched to a gene: 14. This CDR3 has 15 residues. Per germline, CDR1 MDHEN and CDR2 SYDVKM. The DNA of the CDR3 is TGTGCCAGCCCACCTTCGGGAGGGATTCTCGACGAGCAGTACTTC. This sequence encodes CASPPSGGILDEQYF.